This record looks at one T cell receptor (beta chain) sequence and its context. The data belong to a study of shared clonotypes between healthy human individuals. The CDR3 has 16 amino acids. Libraries were prepared by immunoSEQ multiplex PCR; TCRdb keeps only in-frame clonotypes and omits some of them. The data contain some 2,500,000 clones, over 85% of them singletons. Sequencing input: naive CD4+ T cells from PBMCs. The subset denotes: CD45RA+ positively selected. The source of this sequence is a man aged 18 to 30 in good health. Some clones in this sample may be carry-over from other donors' samples. The rearrangement joins TRBV21-1 to TRBJ2-7; the table's D call, TRBD2, was not checked against the DNA. TRBV21-1 is noted as a pseudogene. The CDR3 bases are TGTGCCAGCAGCTCTCGTTTAGGGACTTTGCTCAGCGAGCAGTACTTC. This codes for CASSSRLGTLLSEQYF.